These 16 T cell receptor beta chains came from one sample sequenced in a study of T cells after posttransplantation cyclophosphamide. The naive gate required viable CD3+CD4+ or CD3+CD8+ cells with CCR7+CD45RA+CD45RO-CD95-CD27+CD28+ phenotype. The data were produced by immunoSEQ multiplex PCR, yet TCRdb's version contains in-frame clones alone and is incomplete. The table lists fewer than 35,000 clones, 90% to 95% of them singletons. Sequenced input: naive CD4+ T cells sorted from blood. These receptors came from a man aged 30 to 39 in good health and a related stem cell transplant donor.

This sequence joins TRBV7-8 and TRBJ1-5; TRBD1 agrees at 8 bases. Per the germline V gene, CDR1 is SGHVS and CDR2 is FQNEAQ. The length of the CDR3 is 15 residues. Germline trimming cut 5 bases from V and 6 bases from J; bases unmatched to any gene: 9. CDR3 bases: TGTGCCAGCAGCCTTACCTCTGACAGGGGTCAGCCCCAGCATTTT. This gives the protein CASSLTSDRGQPQHF.

The chain uses TRBV18 and TRBJ1-4, with D unclear. The CDR3 totals 15 residues. V lost 3 bases to trimming and J lost 6 bases, with 14 bases between them. Germline values: CDR1 KGHSH, CDR2 LQKENI. Here the CDR3 reads CASSPWEARDEKLFF. The CDR3 DNA reads TGTGCCAGCTCACCTTGGGAGGCAAGGGATGAAAAACTGTTTTTT.

The V gene is TRBV5-4, the J gene TRBJ1-2, with 8 bases matching TRBD1. Trimming cost V 0 bases and J 7 bases; bases outside gene matches: 5. CDR1 and CDR2 from the germline V gene are SGHNT and YYREEE (reference sequence). The CDR3 sequence is 14 residues long. In DNA, the CDR3 is TGTGCCAGCAGCTTGGTTCAGGGGGCTGGTGGCTACACCTTC. Amino acid sequence: CASSLVQGAGGYTF.

The J gene is TRBJ1-1, the V gene TRBV10-3; TRBD1 matches 9 bases. The junction had 6 bases not matched to a gene; V was cut back by 0 bases and J by 1 base. The CDR3 sequence is 17 residues long. Looked up from germline, CDR1 is ENHRY and CDR2 is SYGVKD. The CDR3 spells CAISESTGGMRNTEAFF. The CDR3, as DNA: TGTGCCATCAGTGAGTCAACAGGGGGCATGAGGAACACTGAAGCTTTCTTT.

This clone has more than one count but fewer than ten. The J gene is TRBJ1-4, the V gene TRBV6-1; possibly TRBD1 for D (6 bases). V dropped 6 bases and J dropped 15 bases, with 23 bases sitting between them. From germline, CDR1 is MNHNS and CDR2 SASEGT. The CDR3 totals 14 residues. CDR3 residues: CASRTTGINEGLFF. The DNA for the CDR3 is TGTGCCAGCAGGACGACAGGAATTAATGAAGGGTTGTTTTTT.

The chain employs TRBV7-9 and TRBJ1-2; a weak D match, TRBD1 (6 bases). The length of the CDR3 is 15 residues. V lost 3 bases, J lost 5 bases, and 16 bases lay in between. Germline CDR1 is SEHNR and CDR2 is FQNEAQ (reference sequence). The CDR3 here is CASSFLTYRDYGYTF. As DNA, the CDR3 is TGTGCCAGCAGCTTCCTAACGTACAGGGATTATGGCTACACCTTC. Supplemented by reference TRBV7-9 and TRBJ1-2, the full variable domain reads DTGVSQNPRHKITKRGQNVTFRCDPISEHNRLYWYRQTLGQGPEFLTYFQNEAQLEKSRLLSDRFSAERPKGSFSTLEIQRTEQGDSAMYLCASSFLTYRDYGYTFGSGTRLTVV.

The gene calls are TRBV6-6 and TRBJ1-4; tentative D call: TRBD1 (5 bases). From germline, CDR1 is MNHNY and CDR2 SVGAGI (reference sequence). V shed 2 bases and J shed 6 bases, with 10 bases lying between them. The CDR3 runs 14 residues. In DNA, the CDR3 is TGTGCCAGCAGTTACGTGATAGGGGATGAAAAACTGTTTTTT. Translation gives CASSYVIGDEKLFF.

V is TRBV9 and J is TRBJ2-1, with TRBD2 matching over 12 bases. J gave up 7 bases and V 1 base, and 9 bases lay outside the gene matches. Germline values: CDR1 SGDLS, CDR2 YYNGEE. The CDR3 contains 17 residues. CDR3 nucleotides: TGTGCCAGCAGCGTACTAGCGGGGGGGATAGGTAGTAATGAGCAGTTCTTC. It yields the protein CASSVLAGGIGSNEQFF.

This chain joins TRBV29-1 and TRBJ1-2; D is ambiguous. Germline lookup yields CDR1 SQVTM and CDR2 ANQGSEA. The length of the CDR3 is 13 residues. V shed 1 base and J shed 2 bases, with 8 bases lying between them. The CDR3 spells CSVEGLSNYGYTF. In DNA form, the CDR3 reads TGCAGCGTTGAAGGGCTTTCCAACTATGGCTACACCTTC.

The chain carries TRBV5-1 and TRBJ1-2, with 9 bases matching TRBD1. Germline-derived CDR1 and CDR2 are SGHRS and YFSETQ. The CDR3 length is 16 residues. V was clipped by 0 bases and J by 2 bases; unmatched bases: 5. The CDR3 spells CASSLAGDRANYGYTF. The DNA of the CDR3 is TGCGCCAGCAGCTTGGCCGGGGACAGGGCAAACTATGGCTACACCTTC.

The chain has TRBV6-6 and TRBJ1-1; weak D call: TRBD1 (6 bases). Germline lookup yields CDR1 MNHNY and CDR2 SVGAGI (reference sequence). The CDR3 length is 14 residues. V was shortened by 5 bases and J by 4 bases, with 14 bases between the two germline ends. CDR3 residues: CASSLSGVGTEAFF. CDR3 coding DNA: TGTGCCAGCAGTCTCTCAGGGGTGGGCACTGAAGCTTTCTTT.

The chain employs TRBV6-1 and TRBJ1-6; D unclear. This CDR3 contains 15 residues. Germline V gene sequence: CDR1 MNHNS, CDR2 SASEGT. Trimming took off 4 bases at V and 7 bases at J, with 14 bases between the two ends. The CDR3 sequence: CASSAPTLGNSPLHF. CDR3 nucleotides: TGTGCCAGCAGTGCCCCGACACTGGGCAATTCACCCCTCCACTTT.

The genes are TRBV5-6 and TRBJ2-3; 8 bases map to TRBD2. V dropped 3 bases and J dropped 2; count of bases not matched to a gene: 8. This CDR3 region has 16 residues. The germline gives CDR1 SGHDT, CDR2 YYEEEE. The CDR3 sequence is CASSSGGQGYTDTQYF. The CDR3 DNA sequence: TGTGCCAGCAGCTCGGGGGGGCAGGGGTACACAGATACGCAGTATTTT.

J is TRBJ2-2 and V is TRBV7-3, with 14 bases matching TRBD2. V lost 2 bases, J lost 5 bases, and 4 bases stayed unmatched. The CDR3 is made up of 17 amino acids. CDR1 and CDR2 (germline): SGHTA, FQGTGA. The CDR3 DNA follows: TGTGCCAGCAGCTTAGGGGGACTAGCGGGGGAGACCGGGGAGCTGTTTTTT. Its protein is CASSLGGLAGETGELFF.

The chain is built from TRBV9 and TRBJ2-7, with 15 bases lining up with TRBD2. The CDR3 is made up of 16 amino acids. Germline V gene sequence: CDR1 SGDLS, CDR2 YYNGEE. V was clipped by 4 bases and J by 4 bases; unmatched bases: 6. DNA for the CDR3: TGTGCCAGCAGCAATCGGACTAGCGGGGGGGAGTACGAGCAGTACTTC. This codes for CASSNRTSGGEYEQYF.

A remark on this clone: Germline and junction disagree at one end, which may indicate a read error. Additional DNA sequences in this sample encode the identical CDR3. The chain employs TRBV5-8 and TRBJ1-4; no clear D. The CDR3 length is 16 residues. The germline V gene encodes CDR1 SGHTS and CDR2 YDEGEE. CDR3 in DNA: TGCGCCAGCAGCTTGGCTGGGCAGACAACTAATGAAAAACTGTTTTTT. Translation: CASSLAGQTTNEKLFF.